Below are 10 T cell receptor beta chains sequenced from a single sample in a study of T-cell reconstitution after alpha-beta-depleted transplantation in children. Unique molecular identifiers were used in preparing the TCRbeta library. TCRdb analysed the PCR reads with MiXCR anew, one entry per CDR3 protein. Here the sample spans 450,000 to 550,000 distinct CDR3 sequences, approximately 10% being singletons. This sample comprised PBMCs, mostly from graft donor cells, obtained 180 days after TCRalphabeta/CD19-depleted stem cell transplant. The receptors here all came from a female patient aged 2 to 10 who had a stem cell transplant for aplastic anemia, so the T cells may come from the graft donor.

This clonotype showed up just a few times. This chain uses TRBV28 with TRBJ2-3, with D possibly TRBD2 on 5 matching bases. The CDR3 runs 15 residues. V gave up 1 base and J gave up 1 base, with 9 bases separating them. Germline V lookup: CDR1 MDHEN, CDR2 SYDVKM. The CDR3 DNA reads TGTGCCAGCAGTTTATTTGCGGGCCGCACAGATACGCAGTATTTT. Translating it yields CASSLFAGRTDTQYF. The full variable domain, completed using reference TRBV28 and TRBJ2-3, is DVKVTQSSRYLVKRTGEKVFLECVQDMDHENMFWYRQDPGLGLRLIYFSYDVKMKEKGDIPEGYSVSREKKERFSLILESASTNQTSMYLCASSLFAGRTDTQYFGPGTRLTVL.

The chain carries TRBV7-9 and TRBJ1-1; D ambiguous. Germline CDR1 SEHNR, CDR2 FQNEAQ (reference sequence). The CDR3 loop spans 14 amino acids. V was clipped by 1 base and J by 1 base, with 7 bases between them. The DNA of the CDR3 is TGTGCCAGCAGCTTAGAGTTCCCGAACACTGAAGCTTTCTTT. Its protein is CASSLEFPNTEAFF.

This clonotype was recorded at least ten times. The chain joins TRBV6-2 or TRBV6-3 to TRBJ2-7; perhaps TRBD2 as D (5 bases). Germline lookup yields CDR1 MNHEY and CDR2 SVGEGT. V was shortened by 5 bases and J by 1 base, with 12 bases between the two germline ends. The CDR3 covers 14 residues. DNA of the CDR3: TGTGCCAGCAGTCCCCGGGGTTCTTCCTACGAGCAGTACTTC. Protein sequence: CASSPRGSSYEQYF.

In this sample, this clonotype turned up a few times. In nucleotides, the CDR3 is TGTGCCAGCAGTTTGGTGGGAGGGGGCGGGGGTGAGCAGTTCTTC. Its translation: CASSLVGGGGGEQFF. This chain joins TRBV12-3 or TRBV12-4 and TRBJ2-1; D is tentatively TRBD1 or TRBD2 (7 bases each). V lost 3 bases, J lost 9 bases, and 18 bases lay in between. This CDR3 comprises 15 residues.

The CDR3 DNA reads TGCAGCGTCCTTGGGGGGCCTTCGGGACAGGGAGTTTCGGATACGCAGTATTTT. Its translation: CSVLGGPSGQGVSDTQYF. The gene calls are TRBV29-1 and TRBJ2-3, with 9 bases aligning to TRBD1. Germline V gene data show CDR1 as SQVTM and CDR2 as ANQGSEA. The CDR3 is 18 amino acids. V shed 6 bases and J 6 bases; nucleotides not matched to a gene: 22.

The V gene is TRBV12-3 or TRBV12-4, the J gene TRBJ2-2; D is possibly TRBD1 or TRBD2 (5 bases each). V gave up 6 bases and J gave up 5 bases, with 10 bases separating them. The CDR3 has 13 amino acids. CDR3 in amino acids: CASRGPGTGELFF. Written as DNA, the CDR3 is TGTGCCAGCAGGGGGCCGGGGACCGGGGAGCTGTTTTTT.

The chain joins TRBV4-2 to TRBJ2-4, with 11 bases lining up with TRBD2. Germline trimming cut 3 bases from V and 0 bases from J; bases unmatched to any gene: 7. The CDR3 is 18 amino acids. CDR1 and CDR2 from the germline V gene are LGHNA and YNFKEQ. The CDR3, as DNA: TGTGCCAGCAGCCAGGGACTAGCGGCAGGACTAGCCAAAAACATTCAGTACTTC. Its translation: CASSQGLAAGLAKNIQYF.

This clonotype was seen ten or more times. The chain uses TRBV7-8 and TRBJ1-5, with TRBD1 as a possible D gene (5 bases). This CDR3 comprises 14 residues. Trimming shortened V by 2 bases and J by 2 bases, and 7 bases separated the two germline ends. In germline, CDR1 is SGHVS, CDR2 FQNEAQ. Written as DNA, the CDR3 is TGTGCCAGCAGCTTATCAGGGCGCAATCAGCCCCAGCATTTT. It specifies CASSLSGRNQPQHF.

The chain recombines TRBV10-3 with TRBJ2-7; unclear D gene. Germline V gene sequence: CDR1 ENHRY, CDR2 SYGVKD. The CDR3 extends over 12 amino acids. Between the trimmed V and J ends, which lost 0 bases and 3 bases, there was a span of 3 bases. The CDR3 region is CAISESDYEQYF. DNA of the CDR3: TGTGCCATCAGTGAGTCGGACTACGAGCAGTACTTC.

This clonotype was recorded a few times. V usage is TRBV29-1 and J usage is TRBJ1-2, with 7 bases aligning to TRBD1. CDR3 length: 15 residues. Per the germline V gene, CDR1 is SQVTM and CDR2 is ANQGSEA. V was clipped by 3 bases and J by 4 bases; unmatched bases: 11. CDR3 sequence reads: CSVDPDRTRSYGYTF. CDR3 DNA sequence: TGCAGCGTTGACCCGGACAGGACGAGGTCCTATGGCTACACCTTC.